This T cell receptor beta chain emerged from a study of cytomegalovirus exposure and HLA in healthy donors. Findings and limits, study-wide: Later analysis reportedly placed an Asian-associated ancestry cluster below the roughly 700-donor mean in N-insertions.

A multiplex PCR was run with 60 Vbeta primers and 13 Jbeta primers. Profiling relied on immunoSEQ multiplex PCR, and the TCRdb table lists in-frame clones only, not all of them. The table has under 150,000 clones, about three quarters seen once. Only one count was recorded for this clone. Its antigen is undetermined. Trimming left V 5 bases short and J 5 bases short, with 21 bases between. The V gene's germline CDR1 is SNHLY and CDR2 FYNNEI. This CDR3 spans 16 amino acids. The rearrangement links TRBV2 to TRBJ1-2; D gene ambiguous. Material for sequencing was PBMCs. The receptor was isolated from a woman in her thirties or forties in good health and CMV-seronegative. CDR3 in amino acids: CASSPAADGSSYGYTF. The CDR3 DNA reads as TGTGCCAGCAGTCCTGCCGCCGATGGCAGTTCTTATGGCTACACCTTC.